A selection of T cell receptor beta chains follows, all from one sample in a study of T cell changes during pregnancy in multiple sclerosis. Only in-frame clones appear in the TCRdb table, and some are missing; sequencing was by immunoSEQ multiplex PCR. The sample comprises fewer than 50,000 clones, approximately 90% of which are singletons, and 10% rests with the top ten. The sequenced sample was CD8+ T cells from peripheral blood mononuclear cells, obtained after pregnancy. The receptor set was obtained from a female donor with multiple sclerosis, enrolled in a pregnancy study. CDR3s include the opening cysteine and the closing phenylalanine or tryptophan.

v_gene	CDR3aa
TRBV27	CASSFGTANQPQHF
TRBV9	CASSVSGGASYEQYF
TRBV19	CASMDRGPGWTEAFF
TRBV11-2	CASSTGPGKETQYF
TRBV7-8	CASSSLAGGENEQFF
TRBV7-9	CASSPYQGYEQYF
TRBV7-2	CASSLASQGANTEAFF
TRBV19	CASSHGQGSPEAFF
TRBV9	CASSVSGGTDTQYF
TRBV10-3	CAIGPTEPGLYGYTF
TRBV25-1	CASSETGYEGYTF
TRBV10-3	CAISAISQGHEQYF
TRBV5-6	CASSHGEGTEAFF
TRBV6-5	CASSYSLDGGNIQYF
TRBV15	CATSRVTGVVAEKLFF
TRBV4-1	CASSQDPGELFF
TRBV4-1	CASSYPGLPNEKLFF
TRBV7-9	CASSSPGTGGSGNTIYF
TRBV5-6	CASSKRGDPTQPQHF
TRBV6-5	CASSIGRTTEAFF
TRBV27	CASSDRGAYEQFF
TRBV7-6	CASSLVQGETEAFF
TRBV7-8	CASSSTSDTQYF
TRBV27	CASGETGLETQYF
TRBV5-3	CARSLWRVQPPIYGYTF
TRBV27	CASSLLGSPNYGYTF
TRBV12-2	CASRHPDRVFHEQYF
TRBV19	CASSPRGRYEQYF
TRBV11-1	CASSHSGSSYEQYF
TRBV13	CASSWSAGDLSYEQYF
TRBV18	CASSLLQGDGYTF
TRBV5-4	CASKIAGEEETQYF
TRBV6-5	CATGGRTTYEQYF
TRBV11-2	CASSFGGANQPQHF
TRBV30	CAWSVDISSEAFF
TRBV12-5	CASGLPTDEQYF
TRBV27	CASSLSVLGPQHF
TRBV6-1	CASTAWVAGAYEQYF
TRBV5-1	CASSDIGSSYNEQFF
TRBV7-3	CASSDEDISSTDTQYF
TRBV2	CASSSRTGEYTDTQYF
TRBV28	CASQNRRDSYNSPLHF
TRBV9	CASSVDVEGLVDGYTF
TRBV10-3	CAISESRGGKDEQYF